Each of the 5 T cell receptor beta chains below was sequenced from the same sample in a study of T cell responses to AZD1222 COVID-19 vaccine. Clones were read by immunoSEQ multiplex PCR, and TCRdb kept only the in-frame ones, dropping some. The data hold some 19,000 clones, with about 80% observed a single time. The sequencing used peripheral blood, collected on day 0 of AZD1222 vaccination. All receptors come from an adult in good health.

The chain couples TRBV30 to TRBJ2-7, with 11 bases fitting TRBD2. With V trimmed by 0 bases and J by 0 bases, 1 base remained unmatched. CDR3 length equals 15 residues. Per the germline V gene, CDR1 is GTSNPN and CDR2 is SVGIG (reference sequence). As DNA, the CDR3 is TGTGCCTGGAGTGTAACTAGCGGGGGCTCCTACGAGCAGTACTTC. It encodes CAWSVTSGGSYEQYF.

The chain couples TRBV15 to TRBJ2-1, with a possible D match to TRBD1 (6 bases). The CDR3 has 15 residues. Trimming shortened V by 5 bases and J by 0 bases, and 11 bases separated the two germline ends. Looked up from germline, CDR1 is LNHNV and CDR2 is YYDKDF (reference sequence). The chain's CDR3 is CATSPTGSSYNEQFF. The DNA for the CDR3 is TGTGCCACCAGCCCGACAGGTAGCTCCTACAATGAGCAGTTCTTC.

CDR3 sequence reads: CAWSSLLTGLYAGYTF. CDR3 DNA sequence: TGTGCCTGGAGTTCTCTCCTGACAGGTCTTTATGCGGGCTACACCTTC. V gene TRBV30 combines with J gene TRBJ1-2, with D tentatively TRBD1 (6 bases). Trimming left V 2 bases short and J 8 bases short, with 24 bases between. Per the germline V gene, CDR1 is GTSNPN and CDR2 is SVGIG (reference sequence). This CDR3 has 16 residues.

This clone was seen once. CDR3 sequence reads: CASTTAGEGGELFF. The CDR3 DNA sequence: TGTGCCAGCACAACAGCGGGGGAGGGAGGGGAGCTGTTTTTT. The chain joins TRBV28 to TRBJ2-2; 8 positions agree with TRBD2. Germline trimming cut 7 bases from V and 8 bases from J; bases unmatched to any gene: 9. CDR1 is MDHEN, CDR2 SYDVKM, per germline. The CDR3 spans 14 residues. Full variable domain (outside the CDR3, taken from reference TRBV28 and TRBJ2-2): DVKVTQSSRYLVKRTGEKVFLECVQDMDHENMFWYRQDPGLGLRLIYFSYDVKMKEKGDIPEGYSVSREKKERFSLILESASTNQTSMYLCASTTAGEGGELFFGEGSRLTVL.

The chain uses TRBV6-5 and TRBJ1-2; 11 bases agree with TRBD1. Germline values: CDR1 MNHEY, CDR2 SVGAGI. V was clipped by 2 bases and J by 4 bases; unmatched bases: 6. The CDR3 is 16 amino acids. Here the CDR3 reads CASSYVRTGGSYGYTF. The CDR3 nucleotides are TGTGCCAGCAGTTACGTTAGGACAGGGGGCTCCTATGGCTACACCTTC.